This T cell receptor beta chain was recorded in a study of T cell responses to AZD1222 COVID-19 vaccine. Clones were sequenced by immunoSEQ multiplex PCR, and TCRdb holds only the in-frame ones, with some missing. The sample contains around 80,000 clones, about 83% of which appear only once. With respect to this clone: Antigen unknown.

Notes on the study in general: Breadth and depth of Spike-specific TCRs rose after two AZD1222 doses. White British ancestry dominated among donors, who included more females, and clonal diversity was possibly underestimated.

The sequenced sample was peripheral blood, obtained on day 0 of AZD1222 vaccination. This TCR was sampled from an adult in good health.

CDR3 residues: CASSIGRVTEAFF. Written as DNA, the CDR3 is TGTGCCAGTAGTATCGGAAGGGTCACTGAAGCTTTCTTT. The gene calls are TRBV19 and TRBJ1-1; D remains ambiguous. Germline assignment: CDR1 LNHDA and CDR2 SQIVND (reference sequence). This CDR3 is built from 13 residues. Trimming took 3 bases from V and 4 from J, leaving 9 bases between them.